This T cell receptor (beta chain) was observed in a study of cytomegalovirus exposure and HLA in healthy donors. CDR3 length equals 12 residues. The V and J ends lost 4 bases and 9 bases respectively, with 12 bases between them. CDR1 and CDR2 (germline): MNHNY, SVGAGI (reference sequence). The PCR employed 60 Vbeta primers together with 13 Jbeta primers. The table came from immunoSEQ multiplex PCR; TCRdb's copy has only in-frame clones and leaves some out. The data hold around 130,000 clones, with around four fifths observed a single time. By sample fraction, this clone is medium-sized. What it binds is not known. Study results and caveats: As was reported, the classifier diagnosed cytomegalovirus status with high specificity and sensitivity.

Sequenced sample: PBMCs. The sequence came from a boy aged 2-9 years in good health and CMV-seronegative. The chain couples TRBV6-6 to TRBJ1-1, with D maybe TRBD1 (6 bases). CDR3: CASSSPDRKAFF. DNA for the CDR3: TGTGCCAGCAGTTCTCCTGACAGGAAAGCTTTCTTT.